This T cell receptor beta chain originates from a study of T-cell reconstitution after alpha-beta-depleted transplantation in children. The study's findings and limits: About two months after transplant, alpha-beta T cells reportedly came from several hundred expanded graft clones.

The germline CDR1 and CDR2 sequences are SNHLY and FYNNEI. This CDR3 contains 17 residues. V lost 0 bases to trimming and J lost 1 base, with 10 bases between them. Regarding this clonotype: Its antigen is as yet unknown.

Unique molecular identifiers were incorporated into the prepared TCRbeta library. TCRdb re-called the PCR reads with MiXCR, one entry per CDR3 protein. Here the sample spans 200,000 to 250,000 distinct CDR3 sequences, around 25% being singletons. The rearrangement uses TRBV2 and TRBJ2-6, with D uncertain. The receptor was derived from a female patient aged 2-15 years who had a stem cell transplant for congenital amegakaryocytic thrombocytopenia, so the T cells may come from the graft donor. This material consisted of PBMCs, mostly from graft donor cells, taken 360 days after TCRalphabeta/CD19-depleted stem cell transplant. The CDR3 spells CASSEAQGKSGANVLTF. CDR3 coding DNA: TGTGCCAGCAGTGAAGCGCAAGGGAAATCTGGGGCCAACGTCCTGACTTTC.